The clone carrying this T cell receptor (beta chain) was counted a few times. Its specificity is unknown. The data stem from a study of T cell repertoires in cytomegalovirus infection. In the study overall: Recently described HLA-C-restricted plus well-studied HLA-B-restricted CMV epitopes were used. Public TCR beta signatures indicated both CMV infection and matching HLA type. Notes on the study in general: Carriage of CMV together with the relevant HLA was identifiable through cumulative public TCR beta family frequency.

This CDR3 has 12 amino acids. Germline CDR1 reads MNHNS; CDR2 reads SASEGT. Trimming took off 4 bases at V and 12 bases at J, with 12 bases between the two ends. From the reads, TCRdb called clonotypes with MiXCR, one entry per CDR3 protein. The data contain approximately 910,000 distinct CDR3 sequences, less than 35% of them singletons. The sequence derives from a human donor in good health (CMV status not recorded). Some clones in this sample may be carry-over from other donors' samples. This specimen was cultured CD8+ T cells from PBMCs, taken from culture after CMV antigen stimulation. This chain links TRBV6-1 with TRBJ1-4; D ambiguous. This chain's CDR3 is CASSGHTWELFF. DNA of the CDR3: TGTGCCAGCAGTGGGCACACTTGGGAACTGTTTTTT.